The 20 T cell receptor beta chains presented below share a single source sample, sequenced in a study of T cell responses to AZD1222 COVID-19 vaccine. Repertoires were generated with immunoSEQ multiplex PCR, while TCRdb's copy carries only in-frame clones and drops some. The sample holds 100,000 to 150,000 clones, approximately 89% seen once. The sequencing here drew on peripheral blood, taken 28 days after the second AZD1222 dose. The receptors stem from an adult who received the AZD1222 COVID-19 vaccine.

This clone has more than one count but fewer than ten. Other DNA variants within this sample encode the same CDR3. The CDR3 DNA is TGTGCCAGCAGCCCCGGACAGGGGAATCAGCCCCAGCATTTT. Translating gives CASSPGQGNQPQHF. The chain employs TRBV2 and TRBJ1-5, with TRBD1 matching over 9 bases. There are 14 residues in the CDR3. V lost 6 bases, J lost 4 bases, and 4 bases stayed unmatched. Germline V gene lookup returns CDR1 SNHLY and CDR2 FYNNEI.

This rearrangement joins TRBV29-1 to TRBJ2-3, with D possibly being TRBD1 (6 bases). V lost 5 bases and J lost 0, with 15 bases in between. CDR3 length: 15 residues. The germline gives CDR1 SQVTM, CDR2 ANQGSEA. CDR3 sequence: CSVRQQGASTDTQYF. In nucleotides, the CDR3 is TGCAGCGTTCGACAACAGGGAGCTAGCACAGATACGCAGTATTTT.

The rearrangement joins TRBV6-5 to TRBJ2-7; the D is unclear. The V gene lost 6 bases and the J gene lost 5 bases, with 8 bases spanning the gap. Per the germline V gene, CDR1 is MNHEY and CDR2 is SVGAGI. The CDR3 consists of 11 residues. CDR3 DNA: TGTGCCAGCAGCTTCCTCGACGAGCAGTACTTC. It encodes CASSFLDEQYF.

This chain connects TRBV7-2 to TRBJ1-5; D is perhaps TRBD1 (6 bases). The CDR3 sequence is 14 residues long. V lost 3 bases, J lost 9 bases, and 15 bases lay in between. Germline CDR1 is SGHTA and CDR2 is FQGNSA. CDR3 nucleotide sequence: TGTGCCAGCAGCTTTCAGGGGATGGTGGGGCCCCAGCATTTT. Its translation: CASSFQGMVGPQHF.

The J gene is TRBJ1-1, the V gene TRBV7-9; 10 nucleotides match TRBD1. Trimming took 4 bases from V and 5 from J; bases not matched to a gene: 10. Germline loops: CDR1 SEHNR, CDR2 FQNEAQ (reference sequence). This CDR3 is 16 amino acids long. The CDR3 DNA reads as TGTGCCAGCAGCTACGGGACAGGGGTGCTGGGGACTGAAGCTTTCTTT. This sequence encodes CASSYGTGVLGTEAFF.

The rearrangement links TRBV24-1 to TRBJ1-2; D is unclear. In germline, CDR1 is KGHDR, CDR2 SFDVKD. V was shortened by 5 bases and J by 1 base, with 4 bases between the two germline ends. The CDR3 length is 12 residues. The CDR3 protein is CATSGYNYGYTF. In DNA, the CDR3 is TGTGCCACCAGTGGGTATAACTATGGCTACACCTTC.

The J gene is TRBJ2-3, the V gene TRBV4-1; 7 bases are shared with TRBD2. CDR1 is MGHRA and CDR2 is YSYEKL in the germline V gene. With V trimmed by 3 bases and J by 0 bases, 9 bases remained unmatched. CDR3 length equals 17 residues. The CDR3 protein is CASSHKSGTTSTDTQYF. As DNA, the CDR3 is TGCGCCAGCAGCCACAAAAGCGGGACGACTAGCACAGATACGCAGTATTTT.

This rearrangement joins TRBV5-4 to TRBJ2-3; D is ambiguous. The ends were cut back, 4 bases at V and 2 bases at J, with 23 bases in the middle. The length of the CDR3 is 18 residues. Germline values: CDR1 SGHNT, CDR2 YYREEE (reference sequence). CDR3 bases: TGTGCCAGCAGCCCGACTTCTAGACGGACGGATGTCACAGATACGCAGTATTTT. Its protein product is CASSPTSRRTDVTDTQYF.

This chain joins TRBV19 and TRBJ2-3, with unresolved D. The CDR3 sequence is 14 residues long. V dropped 4 bases and J dropped 3 bases, with 11 bases sitting between them. CDR1 and CDR2 (germline): LNHDA, SQIVND (reference sequence). The CDR3 region is CASSRAGLTDTQYF. Here the CDR3 DNA reads TGTGCCAGTAGTAGGGCAGGATTAACAGATACGCAGTATTTT.

The chain couples TRBV3-1 (or the pseudogene TRBV3-2) to TRBJ1-1; 8 bases align to TRBD1. The CDR3 contains 18 residues. Germline CDR1 reads LGHDT; CDR2 reads YNNKEL (reference sequence). V lost 1 base to trimming and J lost 1 base; unmatched junction nucleotides: 11. Written as DNA, the CDR3 is TGTGCCAGCAGCCAAGTGGGGGGGACAGGTCAGGGGAACACTGAAGCTTTCTTT. Protein sequence: CASSQVGGTGQGNTEAFF.

The gene calls are TRBV25-1 and TRBJ2-1; the match to TRBD2 covers 7 bases. The ends lost 6 bases at V and 10 bases at J; junction bases unmatched: 15. Per the germline V gene, CDR1 is MGHDK and CDR2 is SYGVNS. The CDR3 is 15 residues long. The CDR3 loop reads CASSFVAGDSVEQFF. The DNA for the CDR3 is TGTGCCAGCAGCTTCGTAGCGGGTGACAGTGTGGAGCAGTTCTTC.

The gene calls are TRBV5-8 and TRBJ2-1, with a weak D call TRBD1 (6 bases). The V and J ends lost 3 bases and 5 bases respectively, with 12 bases between them. The germline CDR1 and CDR2 sequences are SGHTS and YDEGEE. CDR3 size: 14 residues. The CDR3 spells CASSSGQLHNEQFF. Here the CDR3 DNA reads TGTGCCAGCAGCTCAGGACAGCTCCACAATGAGCAGTTCTTC.

The chain carries TRBV5-1 and TRBJ1-1; D gene ambiguous. CDR3 length equals 13 residues. Germline CDR1 SGHRS, CDR2 YFSETQ. The V end was cut by 4 bases, the J end by 7 bases, with 14 bases between. The CDR3 region is CASSMGWGDEAFF. CDR3 nucleotides: TGCGCCAGCAGCATGGGGTGGGGAGATGAAGCTTTCTTT.

The chain couples TRBV9 to TRBJ1-1, with TRBD1 identical over 8 bases. Losses at the gene ends were 3 bases for V and 5 bases for J; bases not matched to a gene: 12. The CDR3 length is 16 residues. In germline, CDR1 is SGDLS, CDR2 YYNGEE. This CDR3 is CASSGRTGSGGTEAFF. In nucleotides, the CDR3 is TGTGCCAGCAGCGGTAGGACAGGGAGTGGAGGAACTGAAGCTTTCTTT.

The rearrangement uses TRBV18 and TRBJ1-5; D unresolved. Germline CDR1 reads KGHSH; CDR2 reads LQKENI. Trimming cost V 4 bases and J 2 bases, with 18 bases left between them. The CDR3 extends over 17 amino acids. The CDR3 DNA is TGTGCCAGCTCACTATATCCCGAGGGCGAGGGCAATCAGCCCCAGCATTTT. Translating it yields CASSLYPEGEGNQPQHF.

This chain uses TRBV6-5 with TRBJ1-5; 7 nucleotides match TRBD1. CDR1 and CDR2 from the germline V gene are MNHEY and SVGAGI. The V segment lost 2 bases and the J segment 7 bases; nucleotides outside the gene matches: 11. The CDR3 totals 16 residues. The CDR3 DNA sequence: TGTGCCAGCAGTTACACAGATCCACAGGGGTGGCAGCCCCAGCATTTT. This gives the protein CASSYTDPQGWQPQHF.

The chain carries TRBV18 and TRBJ2-7; 10 bases agree with TRBD1. The CDR3 length is 15 residues. Looked up from germline, CDR1 is KGHSH and CDR2 is LQKENI. V dropped 5 bases and J dropped 5; count of bases not matched to a gene: 9. CDR3 coding DNA: TGTGCCAGCTCAGGACAGGGGGAACTCCGTGACGAGCAGTACTTC. Protein sequence: CASSGQGELRDEQYF.

This rearrangement joins TRBV10-2 to TRBJ1-5, with unresolved D. The V gene lost 0 bases and the J gene lost 1 base, with 4 bases spanning the gap. In germline, CDR1 is WSHSY, CDR2 SAAADI. This CDR3 has 14 residues. DNA for the CDR3: TGCGCCAGCAGTGAGTCACACAGCAATCAGCCCCAGCATTTT. Its protein product is CASSESHSNQPQHF.

This clone appeared a single time. Other nucleotide sequences from this sample produce the same CDR3. The rearrangement links TRBV30 to TRBJ1-4; 7 bases fit TRBD1. The V gene's germline CDR1 is GTSNPN and CDR2 SVGIG (reference sequence). The CDR3 covers 13 residues. V trimming: 4 bases; J trimming: 5 bases; junction bases outside the gene matches: 4. The CDR3 DNA follows: TGTGCCTGGAAGGGGGCCCAGAATGAAAAACTGTTTTTT. Translating gives CAWKGAQNEKLFF.

J is TRBJ2-2 and V is TRBV28; TRBD2 agrees at 7 bases. Per the germline V gene, CDR1 is MDHEN and CDR2 is SYDVKM. Germline trimming cut 7 bases from V and 0 bases from J; bases unmatched to any gene: 11. The CDR3 runs to 17 residues. Here the CDR3 reads CASTPSAGTTNTGELFF. The CDR3 nucleotides read TGTGCCAGCACCCCAAGTGCGGGGACTACGAACACCGGGGAGCTGTTTTTT. Full variable domain (rest looked up from reference TRBV28 and TRBJ2-2): DVKVTQSSRYLVKRTGEKVFLECVQDMDHENMFWYRQDPGLGLRLIYFSYDVKMKEKGDIPEGYSVSREKKERFSLILESASTNQTSMYLCASTPSAGTTNTGELFFGEGSRLTVL.